What follows are 17 T cell receptor beta chains derived from one specimen sequenced in a study of cytomegalovirus exposure and HLA in healthy donors. PCR primers comprised 60 Vbeta and 13 Jbeta primers. Clones were sequenced by immunoSEQ multiplex PCR, and TCRdb holds only the in-frame ones, with some missing. Of 64,000 or so clones in the sample, about 85% were seen once. Sequencing was performed on PBMCs. The receptors derive from a female donor in good health and CMV-seronegative.

This clone has only a few counts. The rearrangement joins TRBV4-1 to TRBJ2-7; TRBD1 aligns across 7 bases. CDR3 length: 13 residues. V gave up 4 bases and J gave up 3 bases; unmatched junction bases: 3. In germline, CDR1 is MGHRA, CDR2 YSYEKL. CDR3 loop: CASSLDRDYEQYF. CDR3 DNA sequence: TGCGCCAGCAGCCTAGACAGGGACTACGAGCAGTACTTC.

This clone was counted a few times. CDR3 protein: CASSFDRAGNTIYF. DNA of the CDR3: TGTGCCAGCAGCTTTGACAGGGCTGGAAACACCATATATTTT. This rearrangement joins TRBV5-4 to TRBJ1-3, with TRBD1 matching 7 bases. The germline V gene encodes CDR1 SGHNT and CDR2 YYREEE (reference sequence). The CDR3 runs 14 residues. With 2 bases clipped from V and 2 bases from J, the junction kept 1 base outside the gene matches. The full variable domain, its missing parts supplied by reference TRBV5-4 and TRBJ1-3, is ETGVTQSPTHLIKTRGQQVTLRCSSQSGHNTVSWYQQALGQGPQFIFQYYREEENGRGNFPPRFSGLQFPNYSSELNVNALELDDSALYLCASSFDRAGNTIYFGEGSWLTVV.

The CDR3: CASSSGTDQGGETQYF. Here the CDR3 DNA reads TGTGCCAGCAGCTCCGGGACAGACCAAGGAGGGGAGACCCAGTACTTC. The rearrangement joins TRBV5-6 to TRBJ2-5; perhaps TRBD1 as D (7 bases). The germline V gene encodes CDR1 SGHDT and CDR2 YYEEEE. This CDR3 is built from 16 residues. V shed 3 bases and J shed 5 bases, with 20 bases lying between them.

This chain joins TRBV2 and TRBJ2-5, with 10 bases that match TRBD2. Germline values: CDR1 SNHLY, CDR2 FYNNEI. CDR3 length: 15 residues. With V trimmed by 6 bases and J by 5 bases, 9 bases remained unmatched. The CDR3 DNA reads TGTGCCAGCAGCAAGCGAACTAGCGGGGAGGAGACCCAGTACTTC. As protein: CASSKRTSGEETQYF.

This sequence joins TRBV30 and TRBJ2-7, with D perhaps matching TRBD1 (5 bases). Deletions cut 2 bases from V and 3 bases from J, with 11 bases between. This CDR3 is 13 amino acids long. The V gene's germline CDR1 is GTSNPN and CDR2 SVGIG (reference sequence). Here the CDR3 reads CAWSRGLNYEQYF. CDR3 bases: TGTGCCTGGAGTAGGGGCCTGAACTACGAGCAGTACTTC.

This chain uses TRBV2 with TRBJ2-3, with 9 bases aligning to TRBD1. CDR1 SNHLY and CDR2 FYNNEI come from the germline V gene. CDR3 length: 14 residues. Unmatched junction bases numbered 6, after V lost 5 bases and J lost 6 bases. The CDR3 reads CASSRTGEKDTQYF. The CDR3, as DNA: TGTGCCAGCAGTCGGACAGGGGAGAAGGATACGCAGTATTTT. The full variable domain, in which reference TRBV2 and TRBJ2-3 provide the parts outside the CDR3, is EPEVTQTPSHQVTQMGQEVILRCVPISNHLYFYWYRQILGQKVEFLVSFYNNEISEKSEIFDDQFSVERPDGSNFTLKIRSTKLEDSAMYFCASSRTGEKDTQYFGPGTRLTVL.

The genes are TRBV7-3 and TRBJ1-2; 7 bases agree with TRBD1. Germline V gives CDR1 SGHTA, CDR2 FQGTGA. The CDR3 sequence is 13 residues long. V was clipped by 5 bases and J by 8 bases; unmatched bases: 8. The CDR3 nucleotides are TGTGCCAGCAGCCCGACAGGGACTGGCGGCTACACCTTC. Amino acids: CASSPTGTGGYTF.

This sequence joins TRBV5-7 and TRBJ1-5; no clear D. Being an ORF, TRBV5-7 has a function that is uncertain. V dropped 1 base and J dropped 0 bases, with 2 bases sitting between them. The CDR3 contains 13 residues. The CDR3 reads CASSLRSNQPQHF. CDR3 DNA: TGTGCCAGCAGCTTGCGTAGCAATCAGCCCCAGCATTTT.

The chain combines TRBV7-9 with TRBJ2-5, with TRBD1 identical over 7 bases. This CDR3 is built from 16 residues. Trimming removed 5 bases from V and 0 bases from J; junction bases left unmatched: 9. From germline, CDR1 is SEHNR and CDR2 FQNEAQ (reference sequence). This CDR3 reads CASSPGPTGYQETQYF. DNA of the CDR3: TGTGCCAGCAGCCCAGGCCCGACAGGGTACCAAGAGACCCAGTACTTC. The complete variable domain, with remaining parts taken from reference TRBV7-9 and TRBJ2-5, reads DTGVSQNPRHKITKRGQNVTFRCDPISEHNRLYWYRQTLGQGPEFLTYFQNEAQLEKSRLLSDRFSAERPKGSFSTLEIQRTEQGDSAMYLCASSPGPTGYQETQYFGPGTRLLVL.

This chain connects TRBV5-1 to TRBJ1-6, with TRBD1 matching over 8 bases. The V and J ends lost 2 bases and 10 bases, in that order; junction bases with no gene match: 5. Germline CDR1 reads SGHRS; CDR2 reads YFSETQ. This CDR3 region has 14 residues. CDR3 region: CASSLWTGKSPLHF. The DNA for the CDR3 is TGCGCCAGCAGCTTATGGACAGGGAAGTCACCCCTCCACTTT. Full variable domain (outside the CDR3, taken from reference TRBV5-1 and TRBJ1-6): KAGVTQTPRYLIKTRGQQVTLSCSPISGHRSVSWYQQTPGQGLQFLFEYFSETQRNKGNFPGRFSGRQFSNSRSEMNVSTLELGDSALYLCASSLWTGKSPLHFGNGTRLTVT.

This chain links TRBV5-4 with TRBJ2-2, with 7 bases fitting TRBD2. The CDR3 extends over 16 amino acids. CDR1 is SGHNT, CDR2 YYREEE, per germline (reference sequence). After removal of 4 bases from V and 4 bases from J, the junction contained 10 bases not matched to a gene. DNA of the CDR3: TGTGCCAGCAGCGCGAGCGGGGTCCTTTCCACCGGGGAGCTGTTTTTT. Its protein is CASSASGVLSTGELFF.

V is TRBV5-1 and J is TRBJ2-5; D remains ambiguous. The germline gives CDR1 SGHRS, CDR2 YFSETQ. The germline V and J ends were trimmed by 1 base and 3 bases, with 7 bases remaining between them. The CDR3 loop spans 13 amino acids. This CDR3 reads CASSLLQKETQYF. The CDR3 nucleotides are TGCGCCAGCAGCTTGTTACAGAAAGAGACCCAGTACTTC. Full variable domain (rest looked up from reference TRBV5-1 and TRBJ2-5): KAGVTQTPRYLIKTRGQQVTLSCSPISGHRSVSWYQQTPGQGLQFLFEYFSETQRNKGNFPGRFSGRQFSNSRSEMNVSTLELGDSALYLCASSLLQKETQYFGPGTRLLVL.

This chain links TRBV4-3 with TRBJ2-7; TRBD1 agrees at 8 bases. V shed 0 bases and J 2 bases; nucleotides not matched to a gene: 3. Germline assignment: CDR1 LGHNA and CDR2 YSLEER. This CDR3 has 15 amino acids. This CDR3 reads CASSQERDRPYEQYF. In DNA form, the CDR3 reads TGCGCCAGCAGCCAAGAGCGGGACAGGCCCTACGAGCAGTACTTC.

The genes are TRBV7-9 and TRBJ1-6; no clear D gene. Germline V CDR1 and CDR2: SEHNR, FQNEAQ (reference sequence). CDR3 length: 13 residues. V lost 6 bases and J lost 6, with 9 bases in between. The CDR3: CASRLNGNSPLHF. The CDR3 region has the DNA TGTGCCAGCAGGCTCAACGGTAATTCACCCCTCCACTTT.

V gene TRBV11-3 combines with J gene TRBJ2-2, with 9 bases fitting TRBD2. The CDR3 totals 19 residues. Germline CDR1 is SGHNT and CDR2 is YENEEA. The V and J ends lost 5 bases and 1 base, in that order; junction bases with no gene match: 14. DNA of the CDR3: TGTGCCAGCAGCAAAAGGCCGGGTAGCGGGAGTGAGAACACCGGGGAGCTGTTTTTT. It specifies CASSKRPGSGSENTGELFF.

This clone has just a few counts. The J gene is TRBJ2-1, the V gene TRBV19; D might be TRBD1 (6 bases). In germline, CDR1 is LNHDA, CDR2 SQIVND (reference sequence). The CDR3 contains 17 residues. V was pared by 0 bases and J by 6 bases, with 18 bases between. CDR3 sequence reads: CASSIEGAGLGFNEQFF. In DNA, the CDR3 is TGTGCCAGTAGTATAGAGGGGGCCGGGTTGGGATTCAATGAGCAGTTCTTC.

V and J are TRBV6-5 and TRBJ2-7; 8 positions agree with TRBD1. V shed 0 bases and J 2 bases; nucleotides not matched to a gene: 3. The CDR3 sequence is 15 residues long. In germline, CDR1 is MNHEY, CDR2 SVGAGI. The CDR3 bases are TGTGCCAGCAGTTACTCGGGACAGGAAGCCTACGAGCAGTACTTC. Amino acid sequence: CASSYSGQEAYEQYF.